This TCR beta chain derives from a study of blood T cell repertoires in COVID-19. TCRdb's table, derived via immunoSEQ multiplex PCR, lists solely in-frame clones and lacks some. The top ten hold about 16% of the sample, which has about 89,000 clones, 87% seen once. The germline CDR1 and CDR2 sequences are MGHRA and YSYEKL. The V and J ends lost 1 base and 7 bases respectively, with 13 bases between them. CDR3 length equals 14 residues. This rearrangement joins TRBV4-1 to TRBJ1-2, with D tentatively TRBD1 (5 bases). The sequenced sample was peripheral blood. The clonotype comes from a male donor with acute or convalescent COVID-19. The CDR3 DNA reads TGCGCCAGCAGCCAAGCCGCCAGGGCACTTGGCTACACCTTC. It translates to CASSQAARALGYTF.